The entry below gives a single TCR beta chain sequence along with its context. The antigen remains undetermined. With template switching, a universal primer site was added, and the cDNA carried unique molecular identifiers. TCRdb ran MiXCR on the 5' RACE reads and lists one entry per CDR3 protein. Of about 1.7 million distinct CDR3 sequences listed, about 32% are singletons. The sample originates from a study of identical twins. Findings of the study overall: Compared with models, monozygotic twins showed more out-of-frame TCR alpha sharing. Surplus twin overlap in beta out-of-frame sequences was less pronounced. Clonotypes of the beta chain that were abundant in cord blood carried fewer insertions (memory repertoires showed none).

The TCR originated in a newborn girl in good health. Sequenced: cord blood.

The CDR3 DNA reads TGTGCCAGCAGTTTAGTAGTCACTAGCGGGGCCACAGATACGCAGTATTTT. It codes for CASSLVVTSGATDTQYF. This chain connects TRBV12-3 or TRBV12-4 to TRBJ2-3, with 10 bases that match TRBD2. V shed 1 base, J shed 2 bases, and the junction held 6 bases outside the gene matches. This CDR3 is built from 17 residues.